These 25 T cell receptor beta chains were sequenced from one sample in a study of human T cells and chemical hapten exposure. Each CDR3 protein gets one entry after TCRdb re-called the RACE reads with MiXCR. The table records 300,000 to 450,000 distinct CDR3 sequences, approximately 5.1% of them present only once. The sample's time point: pre-sensitization, week 0. This sample's treatment: therapeutic diphenylcyclopropenone sensitization with weekly scalp DPC. Here the sequenced sample was whole blood, taken in connection with sensitization to the hapten diphenylcyclopropenone (DPC). The receptors come from a woman between 50 and 59 years old with alopecia areata. Some clones in this sample may be carry-over from other donors' samples.

This clonotype was counted a few times. The chain has TRBV25-1 and TRBJ1-4; the match to TRBD1 covers 8 bases. This CDR3 comprises 15 residues. The V gene's germline CDR1 is MGHDK and CDR2 SYGVNS. V shed 0 bases and J 8 bases; nucleotides not matched to a gene: 5. This CDR3 reads CASSEYGTGLEKLFF. CDR3 bases: TGTGCCAGCAGTGAATATGGGACAGGCCTGGAAAAACTGTTTTTT.

Ten or more counts support this clonotype. The chain joins TRBV9 to TRBJ1-2; no firm D call. V lost 1 base to trimming and J lost 3 bases, with 10 bases between them. This CDR3 is built from 14 residues. Germline values: CDR1 SGDLS, CDR2 YYNGEE. This CDR3 reads CASSVSNADYGYTF. DNA of the CDR3: TGTGCCAGCAGCGTAAGTAACGCTGACTATGGCTACACCTTC.

This clonotype was picked up many times. V is TRBV9 and J is TRBJ2-3, with 13 bases identical to TRBD2. CDR1 is SGDLS and CDR2 is YYNGEE in the germline V gene. The CDR3 consists of 15 residues. The trim removed 2 bases at V and 5 bases at J, leaving 2 bases unmatched. CDR3 bases: TGTGCCAGCAGCGTTCGACTAGCGGGGGGAGATACGCAGTATTTT. Translating it yields CASSVRLAGGDTQYF.

This clonotype was detected a few times. The chain couples TRBV3-1 to TRBJ2-3; 11 nucleotides line up with TRBD2. After removal of 6 bases from V and 12 bases from J, the junction contained 5 bases not matched to a gene. Germline V gene sequence: CDR1 LGHDT, CDR2 YNNKEL (reference sequence). The CDR3 contains 12 residues. As DNA, the CDR3 is TGTGCCAGCAGGTTAGCGGGGGGGCCCCAGTATTTT. Its translation is CASRLAGGPQYF.

DNA of the CDR3: TGTGCCAGCAGTTTATCCGGGGCCTCCGGAAACACCATATATTTT. It yields the protein CASSLSGASGNTIYF. The chain couples TRBV27 to TRBJ1-3, with D possibly TRBD1 on 5 matching bases. V lost 0 bases and J 4 bases, leaving 10 bases between the germline ends. CDR1 is MNHEY and CDR2 is SMNVEV in the germline V gene (reference sequence). CDR3 length: 15 residues.

This clonotype has a handful of counts. The V and J genes are TRBV6-2 or TRBV6-3 and TRBJ2-3; 11 bases map to TRBD2. The trim removed 6 bases at V and 4 bases at J, leaving 6 bases unmatched. This CDR3 region has 15 residues. The germline gives CDR1 MNHEY, CDR2 SVGEGT. DNA for the CDR3: TGTGCCAGCAGCCCACTAGCGGGAGCAGCAGATACGCAGTATTTT. It translates to CASSPLAGAADTQYF.

The chain uses TRBV12-3 or TRBV12-4 and TRBJ2-7; D is perhaps TRBD1 (6 bases). The CDR3 spans 14 residues. Trimming took 5 bases from V and 3 from J, leaving 14 bases between them. The CDR3 DNA follows: TGTGCCAGCAGTACAGCTCCAGGGGACTACGAGCAGTACTTC. This translates into CASSTAPGDYEQYF.

This clonotype occurred a few times. The rearrangement joins TRBV12-3 or TRBV12-4 to TRBJ2-7; 7 nucleotides align to TRBD1. CDR3 length equals 16 residues. V was pared by 3 bases and J by 4 bases, with 12 bases of the junction left unmatched. DNA of the CDR3: TGTGCCAGCAGTTTTGGGTCAGGGGGTAAGATGTACGAGCAGTACTTC. Encoded protein: CASSFGSGGKMYEQYF.

This clonotype was seen at least ten times. J is TRBJ2-7 and V is TRBV29-1; D unclear. Germline CDR1 SQVTM, CDR2 ANQGSEA. The CDR3 contains 11 residues. V shed 5 bases and J shed 2 bases, with 7 bases lying between them. The CDR3 sequence: CSVPSPYEQYF. CDR3 DNA sequence: TGCAGCGTTCCCTCCCCCTACGAGCAGTACTTC.

The chain links TRBV10-3 to TRBJ2-5; D is possibly TRBD2 (5 bases). V was shortened by 0 bases and J by 2 bases, with 10 bases between the two germline ends. This CDR3 is built from 15 residues. The V gene's germline CDR1 is ENHRY and CDR2 SYGVKD. The CDR3 is CAISESPGVQETQYF. The CDR3 DNA sequence: TGTGCCATCAGTGAGTCGCCCGGGGTTCAAGAGACCCAGTACTTC.

This clonotype was seen ten or more times. The rearrangement uses TRBV4-3 and TRBJ2-7; unclear D gene. The V end was cut by 0 bases, the J end by 2 bases, with 8 bases between. Germline V gene sequence: CDR1 LGHNA, CDR2 YSLEER. The CDR3 runs 14 residues. CDR3 sequence: CASSQDLNTYEQYF. For the CDR3, the DNA is TGCGCCAGCAGCCAAGATCTGAACACCTACGAGCAGTACTTC.

This clonotype showed up many times. V is TRBV2 and J is TRBJ2-1; TRBD2 matches at 7 bases. Germline V gene sequence: CDR1 SNHLY, CDR2 FYNNEI. The CDR3 runs to 14 residues. V lost 4 bases to trimming and J lost 10 bases; unmatched junction nucleotides: 10. CDR3 protein: CASSVAGVGVEQFF. For the CDR3, the DNA is TGTGCCAGCAGTGTTGCGGGGGTTGGTGTGGAGCAGTTCTTC.

The genes are TRBV27 and TRBJ2-4; no clear D. Germline assignment: CDR1 MNHEY and CDR2 SMNVEV (reference sequence). This CDR3 region has 15 residues. The ends were cut back, 6 bases at V and 1 base at J, with 13 bases in the middle. The CDR3 reads CASREGVGAKNIQYF. DNA of the CDR3: TGTGCCAGCAGGGAAGGAGTGGGGGCCAAAAACATTCAGTACTTC.

This clonotype was detected only a few times. CDR3 coding DNA: TGTGCCAGCTCCCCTACCCAGACACTGAACACTGAAGCTTTCTTT. Amino acids: CASSPTQTLNTEAFF. The chain uses TRBV18 and TRBJ1-1; D is ambiguous. V was shortened by 6 bases and J by 0 bases, with 14 bases between the two germline ends. Looked up from germline, CDR1 is KGHSH and CDR2 is LQKENI. The CDR3 has 15 residues.

A few counts support this clonotype. The chain combines TRBV18 with TRBJ1-1, with D maybe TRBD1 (6 bases). The CDR3 is made up of 14 amino acids. Per the germline V gene, CDR1 is KGHSH and CDR2 is LQKENI. Trimming took off 5 bases at V and 1 base at J, with 11 bases between the two ends. Here the CDR3 reads CASSFGQTNTEAFF. In nucleotides, the CDR3 is TGTGCCAGCTCATTCGGACAGACGAACACTGAAGCTTTCTTT.

The chain links TRBV20-1 to TRBJ2-1; 9 bases are a match to TRBD2. The ends lost 3 bases at V and 8 bases at J; junction bases unmatched: 5. Germline CDR1 and CDR2: DFQATT and SNEGSKA (reference sequence). The CDR3 extends over 13 amino acids. The CDR3 loop reads CSARGGTSYEQFF. Here the CDR3 DNA reads TGCAGTGCTAGGGGCGGGACTAGCTATGAGCAGTTCTTC.

V and J are TRBV6-5 and TRBJ1-6, with 8 bases fitting TRBD1. Unmatched junction bases numbered 0, after V lost 5 bases and J lost 0 bases. The CDR3 extends over 15 amino acids. The germline gives CDR1 MNHEY, CDR2 SVGAGI. The CDR3 DNA reads as TGTGCCAGCAGTACAGGGGGCTCCTATAATTCACCCCTCCACTTT. Amino acid sequence: CASSTGGSYNSPLHF.

The sample holds a few counts of this clonotype. This chain uses TRBV29-1 with TRBJ2-1; D not certain. Germline loops: CDR1 SQVTM, CDR2 ANQGSEA. The CDR3 totals 11 residues. Deletions cut 2 bases from V and 8 bases from J, with 7 bases between. The CDR3 bases are TGCAGCGTTGAATTGGGATATGAGCAGTTCTTC. Translating gives CSVELGYEQFF.

This chain joins TRBV5-1 and TRBJ2-7; weak D call: TRBD2 (5 bases). Germline CDR1 is SGHRS and CDR2 is YFSETQ. The CDR3 has 16 amino acids. V gave up 5 bases and J gave up 0 bases, with 18 bases separating them. CDR3 in amino acids: CASSAGGGDYSYEQYF. The CDR3 DNA follows: TGCGCCAGCAGTGCCGGCGGAGGCGACTACTCCTACGAGCAGTACTTC.

At least ten counts were recorded for this clonotype. This chain joins TRBV10-3 and TRBJ2-5; D is ambiguous. Per the germline V gene, CDR1 is ENHRY and CDR2 is SYGVKD. This CDR3 is 13 amino acids long. V lost 2 bases and J 10 bases, leaving 14 bases between the germline ends. This CDR3 reads CAISEAWNMVQYF. CDR3 DNA sequence: TGTGCCATCAGTGAGGCTTGGAATATGGTCCAGTACTTC.

Ten or more counts support this clonotype. The chain has TRBV2 and TRBJ2-6, with TRBD1 identical over 7 bases. The trim removed 6 bases at V and 4 bases at J, leaving 3 bases unmatched. Germline V gene lookup returns CDR1 SNHLY and CDR2 FYNNEI. This CDR3 has 14 residues. Here the CDR3 reads CASSVGQGANVLTF. The CDR3 coding sequence is TGTGCCAGCAGCGTGGGACAGGGGGCCAACGTCCTGACTTTC.

The J gene is TRBJ2-3, the V gene TRBV18, with 8 positions matching TRBD1. J gave up 8 bases and V 2 bases, and 3 bases lay outside the gene matches. The CDR3 runs to 13 residues. The germline V gene encodes CDR1 KGHSH and CDR2 LQKENI. The CDR3 here is CASSPETGVTQYF. The DNA of the CDR3 is TGTGCCAGCTCACCAGAGACAGGGGTTACGCAGTATTTT. The complete variable domain, with remaining parts taken from reference TRBV18 and TRBJ2-3, reads NAGVMQNPRHLVRRRGQEARLRCSPMKGHSHVYWYRQLPEEGLKFMVYLQKENIIDESGMPKERFSAEFPKEGPSILRIQQVVRGDSAAYFCASSPETGVTQYFGPGTRLTVL.

This clonotype has just a few counts. V and J are TRBV3-1 and TRBJ1-1; D unclear. Germline CDR1 is LGHDT and CDR2 is YNNKEL (reference sequence). This CDR3 region has 17 residues. With 0 bases removed from V and 0 bases from J, the gap between germline ends came to 14 bases. CDR3 in amino acids: CASSQDARRGMNTEAFF. The CDR3 coding sequence is TGTGCCAGCAGCCAAGATGCTCGAAGAGGAATGAACACTGAAGCTTTCTTT.

This clonotype has a count of ten or more. This chain joins TRBV12-3 or TRBV12-4 and TRBJ1-1; D may be TRBD1 (5 bases). The CDR3 totals 15 residues. The V end lost 6 bases, the J end lost 6 bases, and 20 bases lay between the germline ends. CDR3 nucleotide sequence: TGTGCCAGCAGGGGGACTCTCCCCCAGGGCCCTGAAGCTTTCTTT. It codes for CASRGTLPQGPEAFF.

The table lists this clonotype with a few counts. The gene calls are TRBV6-2 or TRBV6-3 and TRBJ2-7, with 8 bases fitting TRBD1. The CDR3 is made up of 14 amino acids. The trim removed 6 bases at V and 3 bases at J, leaving 7 bases unmatched. Germline assignment: CDR1 MNHEY and CDR2 SVGEGT. The CDR3 DNA reads as TGTGCCAGCAGCCCGGACAGGGCCCTCTACGAGCAGTACTTC. Protein: CASSPDRALYEQYF.